The clone carrying this TCR beta chain was observed many times. The target antigen is unknown. Axillary draining lymph nodes of breast cancer patients supplied the node samples. This specimen comes from a study of breast tumors, draining lymph nodes, adjacent tissues. The study's findings and limits: Compared with lymph nodes, tumors were less diverse; compared with nontumor tissue, more.

TCRdb analysed the multiplex PCR reads with MiXCR anew, one entry per CDR3 protein. The sample lists 100,000 to 150,000 distinct CDR3 sequences, approximately 20% seen once, with around 2.7% in the top ten. The V gene lost 1 base and the J gene lost 9 bases, with 4 bases spanning the gap. Per the germline V gene, CDR1 is SGHTA and CDR2 is FQGNSA. The CDR3 is 11 amino acids. The V gene is TRBV7-2, the J gene TRBJ2-1; D is uncertain. The sample taken for sequencing was axillary lymph node tissue. The receptor comes from a female donor with breast cancer. Some clones in this sample may be carry-over from other donors' samples. CDR3 DNA: TGTGCCAGCAGCTTAGACCTTGAGCAGTTCTTC. Translated: CASSLDLEQFF. Complete variable domain (other parts from reference TRBV7-2 and TRBJ2-1): GAGVSQSPSNKVTEKGKDVELRCDPISGHTALYWYRQSLGQGLEFLIYFQGNSAPDKSGLPSDRFSAERTGGSVSTLTIQRTQQEDSAVYLCASSLDLEQFFGPGTRLTVL.